In its sample, the clone carrying this TCR beta chain was seen many times. Its antigen remains unknown. This entry is derived from a study of T-cell reconstitution after alpha-beta-depleted transplantation in children. General study points: Some patients' high day-60 TCRbeta diversity was attributed to recipient cells surviving conditioning.

The length of the CDR3 is 16 residues. Germline V gene data show CDR1 as SGHDT and CDR2 as YYEEEE. V lost 1 base, J lost 4 bases, and 15 bases lay in between. Unique molecular identifiers were incorporated when the TCRbeta library was constructed. Via MiXCR, TCRdb re-called the PCR reads, giving one row per CDR3 protein. The data show around 50,000 distinct CDR3 sequences, 52% seen once. This chain links TRBV5-6 with TRBJ2-1, with TRBD2 as a possible D gene (6 bases). The source was peripheral blood, collected before TCRalphabeta/CD19-depleted stem cell transplant. This TCR was recovered from a boy younger than two with SCID, due to receive a stem cell transplant. CDR3 sequence reads: CASSLIVLREYNEQFF. The DNA for the CDR3 is TGTGCCAGCAGCTTGATAGTGCTTCGGGAGTACAATGAGCAGTTCTTC.